This T cell receptor beta chain was observed in a study of T cell responses to AZD1222 COVID-19 vaccine. This CDR3 has 15 amino acids. Sequencing was performed with immunoSEQ multiplex PCR; in TCRdb, only in-frame clones are kept and a portion is missing. The sample contains approximately 160,000 clones, roughly 94% of which appear only once. This TCR was sampled from an adult who received the AZD1222 COVID-19 vaccine. Sequenced here: peripheral blood, sampled 28 days after the second AZD1222 dose. This chain uses TRBV21-1 with TRBJ1-1; the tabulated D call, TRBD1, remains unverified against the DNA. TRBV21-1 is classified as a pseudogene. CDR3 residues: CASSKAGRVCTEAFF. The DNA for the CDR3 is TGTGCCAGCAGCAAAGCAGGCAGGGTCTGCACTGAAGCTTTCTTT.